The 25 T cell receptor beta chains reported below all come from one sample, sequenced in a study of T cells in Graves' hyperthyroidism and ophthalmopathy. TCR beta CDR3 regions were amplified from RNA transcripts. First-round RT-PCR with HTBI primers amplified the TCR CDR3 region. Each CDR3 protein is one row after TCRdb ran MiXCR on the multiplex PCR reads. The sample has about 500,000 distinct CDR3 sequences, roughly an eighth seen once. Sequenced input: blood. These receptors all come from a woman younger than 30 with Graves' hyperthyroidism.

This clonotype was counted a few times. The chain uses TRBV29-1 and TRBJ1-1; D possibly corresponds to TRBD1 (5 bases). V lost 4 bases and J lost 6, with 12 bases in between. This CDR3 has 12 residues. Germline V gene sequence: CDR1 SQVTM, CDR2 ANQGSEA. CDR3 sequence: CSVGVQGSEAFF. The CDR3 nucleotides read TGCAGCGTTGGTGTTCAGGGTTCTGAAGCTTTCTTT.

This clonotype was counted at least ten times. V gene TRBV12-3 or TRBV12-4 combines with J gene TRBJ2-1; 7 bases fit TRBD2. V lost 5 bases to trimming and J lost 5 bases; unmatched junction nucleotides: 9. This CDR3 region has 15 residues. The CDR3 protein is CASSGGLESHNEQFF. CDR3 nucleotides: TGTGCCAGCAGTGGCGGACTAGAAAGCCACAATGAGCAGTTCTTC.

At least ten counts were recorded for this clonotype. The CDR3 DNA is TGTGCCAGCAGCCAAAGGGGGGCGCGTCAGCCCCAGCATTTT. This codes for CASSQRGARQPQHF. This rearrangement joins TRBV2 to TRBJ1-5; tentatively, D is TRBD1 (6 bases). V was pared by 6 bases and J by 6 bases, with 15 bases between. Germline V gene lookup returns CDR1 SNHLY and CDR2 FYNNEI. The CDR3 extends over 14 amino acids.

This clonotype was seen ten or more times. The rearrangement links TRBV3-1 to TRBJ1-5, with D possibly TRBD1 on 5 matching bases. V was pared by 4 bases and J by 7 bases, with 14 bases between. Germline CDR1 and CDR2: LGHDT and YNNKEL (reference sequence). The CDR3 spans 14 residues. CDR3 sequence (DNA): TGTGCCAGCAGCCGAAATCGGGGGGAGCAGCCCCAGCATTTT. Its protein product is CASSRNRGEQPQHF.

To note about this clonotype: A read error may account for a junction end that differs from germline. The V and J genes are TRBV19 and TRBJ2-5; D not resolved. The CDR3 is made up of 13 amino acids. Germline CDR1 reads LNHDA; CDR2 reads SQIVND (reference sequence). CDR3 coding DNA: TGTGTCAGTAGTACGACTCCACAAGAGACCCAGTACTTC. Protein product: CVSSTTPQETQYF.

This clonotype has ten or more counts. The rearrangement links TRBV12-3 or TRBV12-4 to TRBJ2-3, with 7 bases identical to TRBD2. CDR3 length equals 14 residues. The V and J ends lost 6 bases and 0 bases, in that order; junction bases with no gene match: 3. The DNA of the CDR3 is TGTGCCAGCAGCCTTAGCGGGAGCACAGATACGCAGTATTTT. This translates into CASSLSGSTDTQYF.

This clonotype was counted a few times. The rearrangement uses TRBV6-1 and TRBJ1-5; D possibly corresponds to TRBD1 (5 bases). The CDR3 runs to 14 residues. Between the trimmed V and J ends, which lost 4 bases and 5 bases, there was a span of 12 bases. CDR1 MNHNS and CDR2 SASEGT come from the germline V gene. In DNA, the CDR3 is TGTGCCAGCAGTGGGGGGGGGATGGATCAGCCCCAGCATTTT. Translating it yields CASSGGGMDQPQHF.

This clonotype was observed many times. The gene calls are TRBV18 and TRBJ2-7; TRBD1 might be the D (6 bases). In germline, CDR1 is KGHSH, CDR2 LQKENI. This CDR3 comprises 15 residues. V was pared by 5 bases and J by 0 bases, with 14 bases between. Here the CDR3 DNA reads TGTGCCAGCTCAGCCGGGACACGAAGCTCCTACGAGCAGTACTTC. Encoded protein: CASSAGTRSSYEQYF.

The V gene is TRBV4-1, the J gene TRBJ1-2, with TRBD1 matching over 7 bases. The V and J ends lost 1 base and 5 bases, in that order; junction bases with no gene match: 7. Germline V gene data show CDR1 as MGHRA and CDR2 as YSYEKL. The CDR3 is 15 amino acids. The CDR3 loop is CASSQVIRGQYGYTF. CDR3 in DNA: TGCGCCAGCAGCCAAGTGATAAGGGGGCAATATGGCTACACCTTC.

This clonotype was detected only a few times. The chain recombines TRBV7-2 with TRBJ2-1; 7 bases align to TRBD2. The V and J ends lost 8 bases and 3 bases, in that order; junction bases with no gene match: 10. CDR1 and CDR2 (germline): SGHTA, FQGNSA. The CDR3 has 15 residues. CDR3 bases: TGTGCCAGCCGGGTGGGGGGGAGTATCTACAATGAGCAGTTCTTC. It translates to CASRVGGSIYNEQFF. The full variable domain, in which reference TRBV7-2 and TRBJ2-1 provide the parts outside the CDR3, is GAGVSQSPSNKVTEKGKDVELRCDPISGHTALYWYRQSLGQGLEFLIYFQGNSAPDKSGLPSDRFSAERTGGSVSTLTIQRTQQEDSAVYLCASRVGGSIYNEQFFGPGTRLTVL.

This clonotype was counted ten times or more. J is TRBJ2-3 and V is TRBV2; no firm D call. Germline CDR1 and CDR2: SNHLY and FYNNEI. Trimming took 7 bases from V and 0 from J, leaving 11 bases between them. This CDR3 contains 14 residues. DNA for the CDR3: TGTGCCAGCAATAACAGAGCGAGCACAGATACGCAGTATTTT. Protein product: CASNNRASTDTQYF.

Ten or more counts support this clonotype. The V gene is TRBV12-3 or TRBV12-4, the J gene TRBJ1-1; no definite D call. V lost 7 bases, J lost 0 bases, and 0 bases lay in between. The CDR3 length is 10 residues. The CDR3: CASMNTEAFF. The DNA of the CDR3 is TGTGCCAGCATGAACACTGAAGCTTTCTTT.

This clonotype was counted many times. The chain combines TRBV12-3 or TRBV12-4 with TRBJ2-1; a possible D gene is TRBD1 (5 bases). This CDR3 has 13 residues. Trimming left V 7 bases short and J 7 bases short, with 14 bases between. CDR3 DNA: TGTGCCAGCACCCCTCCGGACACAAATGAGCAGTTCTTC. Translating gives CASTPPDTNEQFF.

Many counts were recorded for this clonotype. The chain joins TRBV11-2 to TRBJ1-1; tentatively, D is TRBD1 (6 bases). V lost 0 bases and J lost 4, with 15 bases in between. CDR3 length equals 16 residues. Germline loops: CDR1 SGHAT, CDR2 FQNNGV. Here the CDR3 DNA reads TGTGCCAGCAGCTTAGAAAGGGCCAGGGGAGCCACTGAAGCTTTCTTT. Translation: CASSLERARGATEAFF.

This CDR3 is CASSIDSYNQPQHF. The CDR3 DNA is TGTGCCAGTAGTATCGACAGTTACAATCAGCCCCAGCATTTT. The chain carries TRBV19 and TRBJ1-5, with D possibly matching TRBD1 (5 bases). The V end was cut by 3 bases, the J end by 3 bases, with 9 bases between. CDR3 size: 14 residues. CDR1 and CDR2 (germline): LNHDA, SQIVND (reference sequence).

This clonotype was counted ten times or more. The V and J genes are TRBV18 and TRBJ2-7; 11 bases agree with TRBD1. V shed 3 bases, J shed 5 bases, and the junction held 3 bases outside the gene matches. This CDR3 contains 14 residues. Germline V lookup: CDR1 KGHSH, CDR2 LQKENI. Here the CDR3 reads CASSPGTGGHEQYV. The CDR3 DNA sequence: TGTGCCAGCTCACCTGGGACAGGGGGTCACGAGCAGTACGTC.

The CDR3: CASTSGGYTF. The CDR3 coding sequence is TGTGCCAGCACCTCGGGTGGCTACACCTTC. This chain uses TRBV12-3 or TRBV12-4 with TRBJ1-2; D is uncertain. The CDR3 consists of 10 residues. Trimming took 7 bases from V and 7 from J, leaving 7 bases between them.

A remark on this clonotype: A much bigger clone sits one base away, suggesting this may be a read error. The gene calls are TRBV9 and TRBJ2-1; TRBD2 aligns across 10 bases. Germline V gene sequence: CDR1 SGDLS, CDR2 YYNGEE. J was trimmed by 6 bases and V by 2 bases; bases with no gene match: 5. The CDR3 totals 15 residues. Written as DNA, the CDR3 is TGTGCCAGCAGCGTTACTAGCGGGGATATCAATGAGCAGTTCTTC. Protein: CASSVTSGDINEQFF.

Ten or more counts support this clonotype. The rearrangement links TRBV11-2 to TRBJ2-5; D gene unclear. The V end lost 1 base, the J end lost 1 base, and 10 bases lay between the germline ends. The CDR3 length is 15 residues. Germline assignment: CDR1 SGHAT and CDR2 FQNNGV. The CDR3 here is CASSLGPGPQETQYF. CDR3 DNA sequence: TGTGCCAGCAGCTTAGGCCCAGGACCCCAAGAGACCCAGTACTTC.

The rearrangement links TRBV7-9 to TRBJ2-1; D remains unclear. Germline loops: CDR1 SEHNR, CDR2 FQNEAQ (reference sequence). The CDR3 totals 12 residues. V shed 2 bases and J shed 9 bases, with 8 bases lying between them. This CDR3 reads CASSLLEVEQFF. The CDR3 DNA follows: TGTGCCAGCAGCTTACTAGAGGTTGAGCAGTTCTTC. The variable domain in full, completed from reference TRBV7-9 and TRBJ2-1, reads DTGVSQNPRHKITKRGQNVTFRCDPISEHNRLYWYRQTLGQGPEFLTYFQNEAQLEKSRLLSDRFSAERPKGSFSTLEIQRTEQGDSAMYLCASSLLEVEQFFGPGTRLTVL.

This clonotype showed up many times. The CDR3 coding sequence is TGTGCCTGGGCTGTAGGGGGGAGAGCTTTCTTT. Protein product: CAWAVGGRAFF. The V gene is TRBV30, the J gene TRBJ1-1; tentative D call: TRBD1 (6 bases). The CDR3 has 11 amino acids. Germline CDR1 is GTSNPN and CDR2 is SVGIG (reference sequence). Trimming pared 5 bases from V and 10 bases from J, leaving 14 bases between.

A few counts support this clonotype. The rearrangement links TRBV20-1 to TRBJ2-1; 10 bases align to TRBD2. The CDR3 covers 14 residues. Germline CDR1 is DFQATT and CDR2 is SNEGSKA (reference sequence). V was clipped by 8 bases and J by 7 bases; unmatched bases: 11. CDR3 nucleotides: TGCAGTTCTAATCTAGCGGGAGTTGTAAATGAGCAGTTCTTC. Protein product: CSSNLAGVVNEQFF.

In this sample, this clonotype turned up once. The J gene is TRBJ2-1, the V gene TRBV7-2; 8 nucleotides line up with TRBD1. Trimming took 5 bases from V and 6 from J; bases not matched to a gene: 3. In germline, CDR1 is SGHTA, CDR2 FQGNSA. CDR3 length: 13 amino acids. CDR3 region: CASSLGQGNEQFF. CDR3 nucleotide sequence: TGTGCCAGCAGCCTCGGACAGGGCAATGAGCAGTTCTTC.

This clonotype was found many times. The rearrangement joins TRBV28 to TRBJ2-1; possibly TRBD1 or TRBD2 for D (5 bases each). The ends were cut back, 4 bases at V and 9 bases at J, with 13 bases in the middle. The CDR3 has 13 residues. Germline values: CDR1 MDHEN, CDR2 SYDVKM. This CDR3 is CASSSPSGTEQFF. For the CDR3, the DNA is TGTGCCAGCAGTTCCCCCTCCGGGACTGAGCAGTTCTTC.

This clonotype was seen a handful of times. The chain recombines TRBV5-4 with TRBJ2-3, with TRBD1 matching over 8 bases. Germline CDR1 reads SGHNT; CDR2 reads YYREEE (reference sequence). The V segment lost 6 bases and the J segment 0 bases; nucleotides outside the gene matches: 21. The CDR3 is 20 amino acids. The CDR3 is CASIQSGAGQVRLSTDTQYF. CDR3 bases: TGTGCCAGCATCCAAAGCGGCGCGGGACAGGTACGTCTCAGCACAGATACGCAGTATTTT.